This TCR beta chain was documented in a study of Ad26.COV2.S vaccination and SARS-CoV-2 variants. On the study more broadly: Each vaccinee took Ad26.COV2.S intramuscularly, once or twice 56 days apart.

Only in-frame clones appear in the TCRdb table, and some are missing; sequencing was by immunoSEQ multiplex PCR. The sample contains 300,000 to 400,000 clones, approximately 86% of which appear only once. Described treatment: around 19 received Ad26.COV2.S at low or high dose, single or two shots; about 5 received placebo; per-sample allocation not given. Each sample was drawn 63 days after the first injection (of vaccine or placebo). What was given as vaccine was an Ad26 vector encoding Wuhan-strain SARS-CoV-2 spike. With regard to this clone: The antigen is not known.

V gave up 7 bases and J gave up 5 bases, with 24 bases separating them. The CDR3 spans 17 residues. The germline V gene encodes CDR1 LNHDA and CDR2 SQIVND (reference sequence). General study findings and limits: Post-vaccination breadth of spike-specific CD8+ and CD4+ T cell responses was reportedly substantial. An underestimation of total T cell responses may have resulted from the TCR breadth and depth analyses.

Here the sequenced sample was peripheral blood, taken in a trial of Ad26.COV2.S vaccine versus placebo. The sequence derives from a person aged 18-60 years who received the Ad26.COV2.S COVID-19 vaccine or a placebo. V and J are TRBV19 and TRBJ2-1; D perhaps matches TRBD2 (6 bases). In nucleotides, the CDR3 is TGTGCCAGTACCCCTTGGAGGGCCGACCGCTTAGACAATGAGCAGTTCTTC. Amino acid sequence: CASTPWRADRLDNEQFF.